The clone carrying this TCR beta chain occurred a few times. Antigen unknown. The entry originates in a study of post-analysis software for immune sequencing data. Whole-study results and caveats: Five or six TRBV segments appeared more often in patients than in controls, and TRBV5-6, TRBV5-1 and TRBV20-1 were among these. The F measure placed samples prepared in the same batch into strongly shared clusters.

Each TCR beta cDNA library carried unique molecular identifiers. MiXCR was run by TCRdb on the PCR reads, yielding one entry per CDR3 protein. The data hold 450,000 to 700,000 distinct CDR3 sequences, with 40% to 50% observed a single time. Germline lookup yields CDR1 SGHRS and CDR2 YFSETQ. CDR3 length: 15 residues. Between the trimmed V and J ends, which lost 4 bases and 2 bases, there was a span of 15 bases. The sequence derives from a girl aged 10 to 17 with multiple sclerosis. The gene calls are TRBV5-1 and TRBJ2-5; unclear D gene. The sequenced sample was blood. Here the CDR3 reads CASSRSGTLQETQYF. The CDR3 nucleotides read TGCGCCAGCAGCAGATCAGGTACCCTTCAAGAGACCCAGTACTTC. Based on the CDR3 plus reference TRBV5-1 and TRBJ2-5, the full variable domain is KAGVTQTPRYLIKTRGQQVTLSCSPISGHRSVSWYQQTPGQGLQFLFEYFSETQRNKGNFPGRFSGRQFSNSRSEMNVSTLELGDSALYLCASSRSGTLQETQYFGPGTRLLVL.